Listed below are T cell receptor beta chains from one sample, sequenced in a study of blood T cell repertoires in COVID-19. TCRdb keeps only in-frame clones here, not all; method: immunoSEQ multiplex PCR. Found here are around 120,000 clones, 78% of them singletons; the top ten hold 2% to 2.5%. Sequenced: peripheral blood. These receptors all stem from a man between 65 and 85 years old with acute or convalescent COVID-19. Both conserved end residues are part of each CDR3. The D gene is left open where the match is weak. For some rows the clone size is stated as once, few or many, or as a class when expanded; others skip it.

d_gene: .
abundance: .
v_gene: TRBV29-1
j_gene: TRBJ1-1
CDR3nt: TGCAGCGTTAAGCGACAGCTGCTGGAAGCTTTCTTT
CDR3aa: CSVKRQLLEAFF

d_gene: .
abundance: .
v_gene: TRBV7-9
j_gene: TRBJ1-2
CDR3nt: TGTGCCAGCAGCGGTGCTTGGGGAGATGGCTACACCTTC
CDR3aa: CASSGAWGDGYTF

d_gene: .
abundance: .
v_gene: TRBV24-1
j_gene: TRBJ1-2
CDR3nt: TGTGCCACCAGTGCCTCAGGGTCTCCGTATGGCTACACCTTC
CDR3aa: CATSASGSPYGYTF

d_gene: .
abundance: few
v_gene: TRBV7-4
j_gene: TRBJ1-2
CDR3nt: TGTGCCAGCAGCCCCGGGTTGACTAACTATGGCTACACCTTC
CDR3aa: CASSPGLTNYGYTF

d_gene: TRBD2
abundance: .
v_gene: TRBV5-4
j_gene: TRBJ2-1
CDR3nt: TGTGCCAGCAGCTTGGCTAGCGGTAACAATGAGCAGTTCTTC
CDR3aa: CASSLASGNNEQFF

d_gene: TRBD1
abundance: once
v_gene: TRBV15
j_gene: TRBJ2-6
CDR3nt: TGTGCCACCAAACGTCCCGGGACAGGGACTGGGGCCAACGTCCTGACTTTC
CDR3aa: CATKRPGTGTGANVLTF

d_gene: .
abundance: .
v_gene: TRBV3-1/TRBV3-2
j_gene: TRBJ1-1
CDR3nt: TGTGCCAGCAGCCAAGCCCAGGGACTCACTGAAGCTTTCTTT
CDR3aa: CASSQAQGLTEAFF

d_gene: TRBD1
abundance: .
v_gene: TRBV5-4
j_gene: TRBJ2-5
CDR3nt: TGTGCCAGCAGCTTGGGAGGCGGACAGGGGGAGACCCAGTACTTC
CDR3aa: CASSLGGGQGETQYF

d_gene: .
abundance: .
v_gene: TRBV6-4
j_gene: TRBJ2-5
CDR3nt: TGTGCCAGCTCGATAGCCCGGGGAGAGACCCAGTACTTC
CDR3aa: CASSIARGETQYF

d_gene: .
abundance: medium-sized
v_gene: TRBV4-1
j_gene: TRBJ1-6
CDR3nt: TGCGCCAGCAGCCCAGTTGGGAGGGCCCATAATTCACCCCTCCACTTT
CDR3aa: CASSPVGRAHNSPLHF

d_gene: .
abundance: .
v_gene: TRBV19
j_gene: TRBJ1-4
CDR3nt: TGTGCCAGTAGTATGGCGGGGGCTTCTGAAAAACTGTTTTTT
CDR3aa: CASSMAGASEKLFF

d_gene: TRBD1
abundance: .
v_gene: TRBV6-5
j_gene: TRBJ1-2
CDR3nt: TGTGCCAGCAGACAAACAGGGGGCTATGGCTACACCTTC
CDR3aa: CASRQTGGYGYTF

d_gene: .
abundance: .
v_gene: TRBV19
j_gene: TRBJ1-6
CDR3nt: TGTGCCAGTAGTGCCCCCGGGAGTTGGCGATCACCCCTCCACTTT
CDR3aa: CASSAPGSWRSPLHF

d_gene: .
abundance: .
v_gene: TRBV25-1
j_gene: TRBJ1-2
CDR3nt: TGTGCCAGCAGTGACCCAGGGGTACCCTATGGCTACACCTTC
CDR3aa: CASSDPGVPYGYTF

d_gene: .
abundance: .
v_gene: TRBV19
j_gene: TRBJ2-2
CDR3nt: TGTGCCAGTAGTATCGGCACCGGGGAGCTGTTTTTT
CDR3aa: CASSIGTGELFF

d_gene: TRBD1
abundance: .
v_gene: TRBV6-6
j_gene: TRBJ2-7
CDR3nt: TGTGCCAGCAGAAAGACAGGGGACGAGCAGTACTTC
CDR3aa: CASRKTGDEQYF

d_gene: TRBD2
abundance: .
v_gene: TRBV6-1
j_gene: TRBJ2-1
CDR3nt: TGTGCCAGCAGTGAGCGGGGGGTATACAATGAGCAGTTCTTC
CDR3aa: CASSERGVYNEQFF

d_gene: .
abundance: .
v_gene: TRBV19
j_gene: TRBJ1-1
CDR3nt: TGTGCCAGTAGTAGTTTACTGACTGGGGCTTTCTTT
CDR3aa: CASSSLLTGAFF

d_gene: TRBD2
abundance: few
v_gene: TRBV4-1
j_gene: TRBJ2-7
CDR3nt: TGCGCCAGCAGCCAAGATTTTAGCGGGGGGAACGAGCAGTACTTC
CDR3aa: CASSQDFSGGNEQYF

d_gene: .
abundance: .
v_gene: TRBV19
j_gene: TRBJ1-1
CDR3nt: TGTGCCAGTAGTATAGGAGGGGGTTACACTGAAGCTTTCTTT
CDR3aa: CASSIGGGYTEAFF

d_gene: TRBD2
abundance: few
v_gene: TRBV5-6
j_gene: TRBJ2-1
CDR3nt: TGTGCCAGCAGCTCAGGGACTAGCGGGGGGGCCCTACCGTTCTTC
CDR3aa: CASSSGTSGGALPFF

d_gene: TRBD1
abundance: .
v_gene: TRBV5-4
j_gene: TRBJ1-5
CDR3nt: TGTGCCAGCAGCTTACAGGGGGGCAATCAGCCCCAGCATTTT
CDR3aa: CASSLQGGNQPQHF

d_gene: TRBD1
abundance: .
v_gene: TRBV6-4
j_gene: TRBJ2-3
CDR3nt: TGTGCCAGCAGTGTAGACAGGGCAGCAGATACGCAGTATTTT
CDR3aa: CASSVDRAADTQYF

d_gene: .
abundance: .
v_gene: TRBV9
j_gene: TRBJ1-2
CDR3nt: TGTGCCAGCAGCGCCCTTCCCGGGATGGGGGGCTACACCTTC
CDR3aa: CASSALPGMGGYTF

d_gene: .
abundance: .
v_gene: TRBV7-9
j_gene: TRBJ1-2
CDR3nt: TGTGCCAGCAGCGTTACTACAGGGTGGCGGGATGGCTACACCTTC
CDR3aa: CASSVTTGWRDGYTF

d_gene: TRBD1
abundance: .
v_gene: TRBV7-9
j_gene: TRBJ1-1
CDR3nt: TGTGCCAGCAGCCCGGGACAGGGGCTGAACACTGAAGCTTTCTTT
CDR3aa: CASSPGQGLNTEAFF

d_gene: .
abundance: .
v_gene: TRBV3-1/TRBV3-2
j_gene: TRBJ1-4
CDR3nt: TGTGCCAGCAGCCTTCCGGGGGGTAATGAAAAACTGTTTTTT
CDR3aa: CASSLPGGNEKLFF

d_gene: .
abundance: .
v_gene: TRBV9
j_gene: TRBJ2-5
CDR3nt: TGTGCCAGCAGCGTAGGCCAGCAAGAGACCCAGTACTTC
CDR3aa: CASSVGQQETQYF

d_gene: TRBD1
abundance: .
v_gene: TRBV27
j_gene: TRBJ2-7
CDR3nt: TGTGCCAGCAGTTCAACCGGGACAGGGGGCCCCTACGAGCAGTACTTC
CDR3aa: CASSSTGTGGPYEQYF

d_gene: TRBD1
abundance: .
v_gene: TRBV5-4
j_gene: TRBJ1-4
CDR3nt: TGTGCCAGCAGCGCGGACAGGCCCGGGAAACTGTTTTTT
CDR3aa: CASSADRPGKLFF

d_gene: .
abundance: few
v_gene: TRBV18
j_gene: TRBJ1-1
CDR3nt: TGTGCCAGCTCACAACCGGGCTCCGAAGCTTTCTTT
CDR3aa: CASSQPGSEAFF

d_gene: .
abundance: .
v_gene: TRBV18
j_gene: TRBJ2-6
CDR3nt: TGTGCCAGCTCACGGAGGCGGGGAACTGGGGCCAACGTCCTGACTTTC
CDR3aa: CASSRRRGTGANVLTF

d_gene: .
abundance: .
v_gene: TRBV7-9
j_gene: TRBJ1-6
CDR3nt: TGTGCCAGCAGCTTAGGATCTCTGGGCGATTCACCCCTCCACTTT
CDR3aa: CASSLGSLGDSPLHF

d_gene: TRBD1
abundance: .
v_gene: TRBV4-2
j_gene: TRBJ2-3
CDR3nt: TGTGCCAGCAGCCAAGGGACAGGGATTAACACAGATACGCAGTATTTT
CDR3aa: CASSQGTGINTDTQYF

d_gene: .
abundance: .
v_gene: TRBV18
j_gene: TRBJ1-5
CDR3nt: TGTGCCAGCTCGGGGGGGGACGGAAATCAGCCCCAGCATTTT
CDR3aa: CASSGGDGNQPQHF

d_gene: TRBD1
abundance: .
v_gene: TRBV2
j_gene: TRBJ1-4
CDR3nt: TGTGCCAGCAGCTCACAGGGGGCGCGGAGTGAAAAACTGTTTTTT
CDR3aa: CASSSQGARSEKLFF

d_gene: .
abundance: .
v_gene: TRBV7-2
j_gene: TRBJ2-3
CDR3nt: TGTGCTAGGGGCGGGGGCAGCACAGATACGCAGTATTTT
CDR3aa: CARGGGSTDTQYF

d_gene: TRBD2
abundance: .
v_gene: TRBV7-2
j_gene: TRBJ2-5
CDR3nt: TGTGCCAGCAGCTTAGCAGGCGGGGGGGCAGAGACCCAGTACTTC
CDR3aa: CASSLAGGGAETQYF

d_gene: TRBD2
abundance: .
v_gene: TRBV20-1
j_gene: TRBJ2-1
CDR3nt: TGCAGTGCTAGTTCCAGCGGGGGCTACAATGAGCAGTTCTTC
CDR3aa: CSASSSGGYNEQFF

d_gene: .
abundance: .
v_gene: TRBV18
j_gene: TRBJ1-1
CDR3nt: TGTGCCAGCTCACCACTCTCCGGGACATTGAACACTGAAGCTTTCTTT
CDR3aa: CASSPLSGTLNTEAFF

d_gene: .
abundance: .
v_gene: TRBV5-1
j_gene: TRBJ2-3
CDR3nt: TGCGCCAGCAGCCCAAATTGGGCTAGCGTGACAGATACGCAGTATTTT
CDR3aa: CASSPNWASVTDTQYF

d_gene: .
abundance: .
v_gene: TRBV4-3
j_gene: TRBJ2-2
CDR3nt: TGCGCCAGCAGCCAAGATCTGGGCAGGGCCCACACCGGGGAGCTGTTTTTT
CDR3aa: CASSQDLGRAHTGELFF

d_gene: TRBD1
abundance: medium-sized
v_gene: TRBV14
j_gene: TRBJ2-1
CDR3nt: TGTGCCAGCAGCCAATGGGACAGGGGGGAGCAGTTCTTC
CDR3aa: CASSQWDRGEQFF

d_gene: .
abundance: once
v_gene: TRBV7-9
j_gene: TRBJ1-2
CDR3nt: TGTGCCAGCAGCTTAAGTCAGAACTATGGCTACACCTTC
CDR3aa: CASSLSQNYGYTF

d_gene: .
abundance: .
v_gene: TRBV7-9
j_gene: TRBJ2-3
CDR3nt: TGTGCCAGCAGCTTAAAGGACACTCACACAGATACGCAGTATTTT
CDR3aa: CASSLKDTHTDTQYF

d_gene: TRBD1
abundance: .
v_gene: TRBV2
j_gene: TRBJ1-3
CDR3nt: TGTGCCAGCACCGACCTGACAGGGGTGTTGGACACCATATATTTT
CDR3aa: CASTDLTGVLDTIYF

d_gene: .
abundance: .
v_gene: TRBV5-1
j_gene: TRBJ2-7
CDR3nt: TGCGCCAGCAGCTTCGGAGGATCGGATTACGAGCAGTACTTC
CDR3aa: CASSFGGSDYEQYF

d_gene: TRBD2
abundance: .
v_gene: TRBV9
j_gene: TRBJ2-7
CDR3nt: TGTGCCAGCAGCGTGGATTCCGGGACTAGCGGGGGGGCCGTCTACGAGCAGTACTTC
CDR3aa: CASSVDSGTSGGAVYEQYF

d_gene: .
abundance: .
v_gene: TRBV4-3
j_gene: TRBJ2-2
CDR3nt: TGCGCCAGCAGCCAGCATCCGCCAGGGAACACCGGGGAGCTGTTTTTT
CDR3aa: CASSQHPPGNTGELFF

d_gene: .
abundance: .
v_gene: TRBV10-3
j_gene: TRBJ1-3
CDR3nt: TGTGCCATCAGTGAGTCACCGGGAGGTCGTGGAAACACCATATATTTT
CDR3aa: CAISESPGGRGNTIYF

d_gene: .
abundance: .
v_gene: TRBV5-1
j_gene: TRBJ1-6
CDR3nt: TGCGCCAGCAGCTTCGGACAGCCTAATTCACCCCTCCACTTT
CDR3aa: CASSFGQPNSPLHF

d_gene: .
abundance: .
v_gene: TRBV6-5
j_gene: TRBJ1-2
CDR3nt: TGTGCCAGCAGTTACAATTTGGGCGGAGGGATCTATGGCTACACCTTC
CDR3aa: CASSYNLGGGIYGYTF

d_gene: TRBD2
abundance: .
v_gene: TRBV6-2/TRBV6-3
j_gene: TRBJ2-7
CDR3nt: TGTGCCAGCAGACCTAGGACTAGCGGGGGCTACGAGCAGTACTTC
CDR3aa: CASRPRTSGGYEQYF

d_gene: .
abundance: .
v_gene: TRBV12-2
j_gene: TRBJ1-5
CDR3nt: TGTGCAAGTCGCCCCAAACAGGCTTGCAATCAGCCCCAGCATTTT
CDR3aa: CASRPKQACNQPQHF

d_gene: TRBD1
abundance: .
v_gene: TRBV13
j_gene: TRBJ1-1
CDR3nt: TGTGCCAGCAGCCGGACAGGGATCGAAGCTTTCTTT
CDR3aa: CASSRTGIEAFF

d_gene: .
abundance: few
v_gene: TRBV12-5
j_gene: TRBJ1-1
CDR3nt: TGTGCTAGTGGGCAACTTGAAGCTTTCTTT
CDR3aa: CASGQLEAFF

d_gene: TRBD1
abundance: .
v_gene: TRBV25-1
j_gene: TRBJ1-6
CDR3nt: TGTGCCTCCCGGGACAGGTCTCCGTCCCCCCTCCACTTT
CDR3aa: CASRDRSPSPLHF

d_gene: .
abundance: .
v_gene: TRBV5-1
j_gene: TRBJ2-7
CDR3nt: TGCGCCAGCAGCTTGCGGACAGAGTCATACGAGCAGTACTTC
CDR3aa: CASSLRTESYEQYF

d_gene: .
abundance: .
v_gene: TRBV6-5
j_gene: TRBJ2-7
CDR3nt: TGTGCCAGCAGTTACTCGACTTCAGGGCTCCCCTACGAGCAGTACTTC
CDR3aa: CASSYSTSGLPYEQYF

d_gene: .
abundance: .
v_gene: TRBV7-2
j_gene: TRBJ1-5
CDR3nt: TGTGCCAGCAGCTTAGAGGGTCAGGGTAGGAGTGGGGCTCAGCCCCAGCATTTT
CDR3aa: CASSLEGQGRSGAQPQHF